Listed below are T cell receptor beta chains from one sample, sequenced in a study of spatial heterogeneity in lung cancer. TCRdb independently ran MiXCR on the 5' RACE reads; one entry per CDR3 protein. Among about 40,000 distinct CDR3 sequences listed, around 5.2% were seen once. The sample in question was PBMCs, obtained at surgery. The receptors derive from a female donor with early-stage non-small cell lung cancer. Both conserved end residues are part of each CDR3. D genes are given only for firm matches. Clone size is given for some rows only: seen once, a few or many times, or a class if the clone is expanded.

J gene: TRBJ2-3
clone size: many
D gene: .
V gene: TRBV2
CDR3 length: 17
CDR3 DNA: TGTGCCAGCAGGACGAGCGGGTGGTCCGATGACACAGATACGCAGTATTTT
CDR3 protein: CASRTSGWSDDTDTQYF

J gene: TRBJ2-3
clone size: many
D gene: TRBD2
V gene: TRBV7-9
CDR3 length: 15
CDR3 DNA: TGTGCCAGCAGCCCCGCGGGAGTTAGCACAGATACGCAGTATTTT
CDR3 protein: CASSPAGVSTDTQYF

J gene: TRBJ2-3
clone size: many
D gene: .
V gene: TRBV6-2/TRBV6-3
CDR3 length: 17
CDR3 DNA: TGTGCCAGCAGTTACCCCTGGGACTCGCCCTCCGAGGATACGCAGTATTTT
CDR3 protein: CASSYPWDSPSEDTQYF

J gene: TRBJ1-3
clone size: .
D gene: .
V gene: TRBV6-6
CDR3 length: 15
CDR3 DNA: TGTGCCAGCACCCAGGGCGGGCAGGGAGAAAACACCATATATTTT
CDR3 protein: CASTQGGQGENTIYF

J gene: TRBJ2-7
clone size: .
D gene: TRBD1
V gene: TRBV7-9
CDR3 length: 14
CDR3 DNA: TGTGCCAGCAGCTTTGGGACAGGTTCCTACGAGCAGTACTTC
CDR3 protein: CASSFGTGSYEQYF

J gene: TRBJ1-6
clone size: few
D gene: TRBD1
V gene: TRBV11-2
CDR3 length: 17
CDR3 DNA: TGTGCCAGCAGCTTACTGACAGGGAGCTCCTATAATTCACCCCTCCACTTT
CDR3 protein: CASSLLTGSSYNSPLHF

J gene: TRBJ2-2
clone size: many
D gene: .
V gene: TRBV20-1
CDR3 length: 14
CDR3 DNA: TGCAGTGCTAGAGAGGGAGGCGACACCGGGGAGCTGTTTTTT
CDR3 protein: CSAREGGDTGELFF

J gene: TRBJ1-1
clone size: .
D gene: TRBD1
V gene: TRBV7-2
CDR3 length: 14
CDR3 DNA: TGTGCCAGCAGCTTAGGTTCGACAGGGACTGAAGCTTTCTTT
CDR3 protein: CASSLGSTGTEAFF

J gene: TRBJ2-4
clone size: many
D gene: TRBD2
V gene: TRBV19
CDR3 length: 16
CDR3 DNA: TGTGCCAGTAGTATAGTCGCCGGGGGGTCCAAAAACATTCAGTACTTC
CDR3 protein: CASSIVAGGSKNIQYF

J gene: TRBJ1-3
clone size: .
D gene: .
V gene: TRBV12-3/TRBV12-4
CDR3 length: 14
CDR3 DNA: TGTGCCAGCAGTTTTGGGGGATCTGGAAACACCATATATTTT
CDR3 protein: CASSFGGSGNTIYF

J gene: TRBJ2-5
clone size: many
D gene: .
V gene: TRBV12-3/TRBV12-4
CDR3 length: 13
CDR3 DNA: TGTGCCAGCAGCACCGGGACCCAAGAGACCCAGTACTTC
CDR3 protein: CASSTGTQETQYF

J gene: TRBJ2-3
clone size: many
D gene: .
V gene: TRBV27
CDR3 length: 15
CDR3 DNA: TGTGCCAGCAGTTTACGGGGCAGCCGGACAGATACGCAGTATTTT
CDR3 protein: CASSLRGSRTDTQYF

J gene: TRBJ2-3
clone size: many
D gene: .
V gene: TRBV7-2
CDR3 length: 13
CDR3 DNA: TGTGCCAGCAGCTTCGACTTCACAGATACGCAGTATTTT
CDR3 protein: CASSFDFTDTQYF

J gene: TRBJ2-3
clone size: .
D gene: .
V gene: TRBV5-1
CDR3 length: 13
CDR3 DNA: TGCGCCAGCAGCTTGGACAGGGCTAATACGCAGTATTTT
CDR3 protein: CASSLDRANTQYF

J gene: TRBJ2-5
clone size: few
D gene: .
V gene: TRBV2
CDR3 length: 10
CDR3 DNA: TGTGCCAGCTCTAGAGATGACCAGTACTTC
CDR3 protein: CASSRDDQYF

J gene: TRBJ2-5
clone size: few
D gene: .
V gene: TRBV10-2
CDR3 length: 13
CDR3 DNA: TGCGCCAGCAGCGCCCTAGCGAAAGAGACCCAGTACTTC
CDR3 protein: CASSALAKETQYF

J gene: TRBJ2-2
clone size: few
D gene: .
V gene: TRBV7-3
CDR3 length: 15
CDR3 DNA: TGTGCCAGCAGCATAACCGGGACTAACACCGGGGAGCTGTTTTTT
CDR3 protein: CASSITGTNTGELFF

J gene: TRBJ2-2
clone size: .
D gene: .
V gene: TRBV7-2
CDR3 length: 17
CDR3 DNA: TGTGCCAGCAGCTTAGTGAAGAAAACTTTAGGTCCCGGGGAGCTGTTTTTT
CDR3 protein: CASSLVKKTLGPGELFF

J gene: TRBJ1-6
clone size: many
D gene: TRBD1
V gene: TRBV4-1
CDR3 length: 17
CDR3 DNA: TGCGCCAGCAGCCTGCTGGTGGGACAGGATTATAATTCACCCCTCCACTTT
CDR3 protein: CASSLLVGQDYNSPLHF

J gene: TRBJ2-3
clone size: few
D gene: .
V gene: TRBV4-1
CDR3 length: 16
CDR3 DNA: TGCGCCAGCAGCCAAGAGGGGGCCCTCCGGATAGATACGCAGTATTTT
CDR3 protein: CASSQEGALRIDTQYF

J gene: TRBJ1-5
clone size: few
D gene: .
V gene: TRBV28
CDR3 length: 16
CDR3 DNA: TGTGCCAGCAGTTTATGGATACAGGAAAACCATCAGCCCCAGCATTTT
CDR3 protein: CASSLWIQENHQPQHF

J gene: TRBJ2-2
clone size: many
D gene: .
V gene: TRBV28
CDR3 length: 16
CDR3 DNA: TGTGCCAGCAGTCCTCCGGACGGGACGAACACCGGGGAGCTGTTTTTT
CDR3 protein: CASSPPDGTNTGELFF

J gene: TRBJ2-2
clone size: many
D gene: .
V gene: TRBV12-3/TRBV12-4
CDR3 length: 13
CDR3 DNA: TGTGCCAGCAGTTTCGGGGTTACCGGGGAGCTGTTTTTT
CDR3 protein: CASSFGVTGELFF

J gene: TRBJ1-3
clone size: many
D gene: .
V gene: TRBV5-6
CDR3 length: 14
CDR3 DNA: TGTGCCAGCAGCTTGGTAGGACGTGGAAACACCATATATTTT
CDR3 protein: CASSLVGRGNTIYF

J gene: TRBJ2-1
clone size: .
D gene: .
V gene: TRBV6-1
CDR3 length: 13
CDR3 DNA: TGTGCCAGCACCGGGACGGCGGGGAATGAGCAGTTCTTC
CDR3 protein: CASTGTAGNEQFF

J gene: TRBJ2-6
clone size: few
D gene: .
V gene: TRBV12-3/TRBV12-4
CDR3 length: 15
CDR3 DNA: TGTGCCAGCAGCCTAAGAGGGTCTGGGGCCAACGTCCTGACTTTC
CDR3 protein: CASSLRGSGANVLTF

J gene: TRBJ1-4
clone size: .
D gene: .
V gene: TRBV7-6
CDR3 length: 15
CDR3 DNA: TGTGCCAGCAGCTTAGAGGGAACGGCTAATGAAAAACTGTTTTTT
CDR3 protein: CASSLEGTANEKLFF

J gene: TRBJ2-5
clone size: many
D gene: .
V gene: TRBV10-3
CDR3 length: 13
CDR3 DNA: TGTGCCATCAGTTCTAGGGGTTTAGAGACCCAGTACTTC
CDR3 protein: CAISSRGLETQYF

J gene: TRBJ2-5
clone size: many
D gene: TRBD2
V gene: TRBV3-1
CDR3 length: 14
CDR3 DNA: TGTGCCAGCAGGGAACTAGCGGGCCAAGAGACCCAGTACTTC
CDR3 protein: CASRELAGQETQYF

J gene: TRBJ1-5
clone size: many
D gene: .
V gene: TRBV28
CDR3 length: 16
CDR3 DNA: TGTGCCAGCAGCTTCACCACCCTGGGGAGCAATCAGCCCCAGCATTTT
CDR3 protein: CASSFTTLGSNQPQHF

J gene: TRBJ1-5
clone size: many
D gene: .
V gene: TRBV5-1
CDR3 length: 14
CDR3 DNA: TGCGCCAGCAGCTTGGTCGACTCAGGGCAGCCCCAGCATTTT
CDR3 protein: CASSLVDSGQPQHF

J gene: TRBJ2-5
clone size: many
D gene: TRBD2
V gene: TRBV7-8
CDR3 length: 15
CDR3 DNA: TGTGCCAGCAGCTTTGTGGTGGCGGGGGGAGAGACCCAGTACTTC
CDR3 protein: CASSFVVAGGETQYF

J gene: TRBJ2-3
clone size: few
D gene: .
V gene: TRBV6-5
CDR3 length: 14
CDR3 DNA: TGTGCCAGCAGTCGACAGACGATCACAGATACGCAGTATTTT
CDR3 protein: CASSRQTITDTQYF

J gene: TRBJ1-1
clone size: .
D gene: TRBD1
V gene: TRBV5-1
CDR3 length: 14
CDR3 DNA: TGCGCCAGCAGGACCGGGACAGGGAACACTGAAGCTTTCTTT
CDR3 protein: CASRTGTGNTEAFF

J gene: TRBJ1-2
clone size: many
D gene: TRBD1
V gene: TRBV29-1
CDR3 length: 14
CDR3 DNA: TGCAGCGTTGGAGAACAGGGGGCTAACTATGGCTACACCTTC
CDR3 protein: CSVGEQGANYGYTF

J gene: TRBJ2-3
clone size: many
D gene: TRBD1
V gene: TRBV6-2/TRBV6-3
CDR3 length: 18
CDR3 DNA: TGTGCCAGCAACCTACTTCTCGGGACAGGGGGCAACACAGATACGCAGTATTTT
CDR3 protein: CASNLLLGTGGNTDTQYF

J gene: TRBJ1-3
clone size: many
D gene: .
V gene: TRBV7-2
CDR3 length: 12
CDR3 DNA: TGTGCCAGCAGCTTATGGGGTGACACCATATATTTT
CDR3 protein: CASSLWGDTIYF

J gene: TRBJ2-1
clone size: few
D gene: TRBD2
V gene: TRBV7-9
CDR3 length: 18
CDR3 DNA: TGTGCCAGCAGCTTCCCTATTCGACTAGCGGGGACCTACAATGAGCAGTTCTTC
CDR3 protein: CASSFPIRLAGTYNEQFF

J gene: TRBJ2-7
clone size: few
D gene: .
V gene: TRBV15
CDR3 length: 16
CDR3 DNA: TGTGCCACCAGCCCAGGCGCGGGGCTAGCTGGAAACGAGCAGTACTTC
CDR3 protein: CATSPGAGLAGNEQYF

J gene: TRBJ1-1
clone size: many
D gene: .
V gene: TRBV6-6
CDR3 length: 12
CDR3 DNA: TGTGCCAGCAGTTACTTGATGACTGAAGCTTTCTTT
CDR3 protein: CASSYLMTEAFF

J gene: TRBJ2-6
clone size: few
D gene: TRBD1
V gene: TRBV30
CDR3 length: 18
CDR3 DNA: TGTGCCTGGAGTGTAACCAGGACAGGCCTCTCTGGGGCCAACGTCCTGACTTTC
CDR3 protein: CAWSVTRTGLSGANVLTF

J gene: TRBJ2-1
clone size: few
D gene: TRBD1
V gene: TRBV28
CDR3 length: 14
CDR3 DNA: TGTGCCAGCAGTTTGGGGGACAGGGACAATGAGCAGTTCTTC
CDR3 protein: CASSLGDRDNEQFF

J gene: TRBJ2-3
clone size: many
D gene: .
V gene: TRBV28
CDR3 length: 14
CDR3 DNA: TGTGCCAGCAGCTCGGACAGAATCGCAGATACGCAGTATTTT
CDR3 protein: CASSSDRIADTQYF

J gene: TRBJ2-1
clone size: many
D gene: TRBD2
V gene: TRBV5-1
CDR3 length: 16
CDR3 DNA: TGCGCCAGCAGCTGGACCGGGACTAGCTCCCACAATGAGCAGTTCTTC
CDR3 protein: CASSWTGTSSHNEQFF

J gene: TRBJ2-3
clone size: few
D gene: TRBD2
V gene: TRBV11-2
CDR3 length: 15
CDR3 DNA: TGTGCCAGCAGCTTAGCGACTAGCGGGGGAGATACGCAGTATTTT
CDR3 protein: CASSLATSGGDTQYF

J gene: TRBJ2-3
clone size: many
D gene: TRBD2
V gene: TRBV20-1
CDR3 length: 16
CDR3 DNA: TGCAGTGCTAGAGCGACTAGCGGGGGGGCCTCGAATACGCAGTATTTT
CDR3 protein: CSARATSGGASNTQYF

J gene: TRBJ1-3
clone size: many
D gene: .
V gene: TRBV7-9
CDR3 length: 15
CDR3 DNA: TGTGCCAGCAGCTCCCCGGGAACGAGGGGAAACACCATATATTTT
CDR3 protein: CASSSPGTRGNTIYF

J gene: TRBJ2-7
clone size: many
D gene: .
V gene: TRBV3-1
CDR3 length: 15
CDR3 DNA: TGTGCCAGCAGCCCGTGGGAACGATCCTCATACGAGCAGTACTTC
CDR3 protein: CASSPWERSSYEQYF

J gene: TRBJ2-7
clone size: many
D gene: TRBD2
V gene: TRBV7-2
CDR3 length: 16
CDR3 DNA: TGTGCCAGCAGCTTAACTAGCGGGGGGAACTCCTACGAGCAGTACTTC
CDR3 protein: CASSLTSGGNSYEQYF

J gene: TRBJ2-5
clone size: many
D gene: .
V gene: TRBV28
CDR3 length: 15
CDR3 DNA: TGTGCCAGCAGTTTAGGGCAGTACCCCCAAGAGACCCAGTACTTC
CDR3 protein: CASSLGQYPQETQYF

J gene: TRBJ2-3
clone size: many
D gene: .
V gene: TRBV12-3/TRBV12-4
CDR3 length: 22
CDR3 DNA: TGTGCCAGCAGTTTTAGGGGGGGCGCGTTACCCACCTTCCGCCTATTGACAGATACGCAGTATTTT
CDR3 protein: CASSFRGGALPTFRLLTDTQYF

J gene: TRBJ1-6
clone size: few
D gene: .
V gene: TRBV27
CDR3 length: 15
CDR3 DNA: TGTGCCAGCAGTTCCGCCTGGGTCGCGAATTCACCCCTCCACTTT
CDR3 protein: CASSSAWVANSPLHF

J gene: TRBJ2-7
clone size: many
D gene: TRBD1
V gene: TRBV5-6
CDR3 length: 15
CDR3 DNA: TGTGCCAGCAGCCAAAGCGGACAGGGACTCTTCGAGCAGTACTTC
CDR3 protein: CASSQSGQGLFEQYF

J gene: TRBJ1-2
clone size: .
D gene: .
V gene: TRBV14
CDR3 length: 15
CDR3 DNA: TGTGCCAGCAGCCATTCCGGAAGAACAGTCGCTGGCTACACCTTC
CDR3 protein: CASSHSGRTVAGYTF